This T cell receptor (beta chain) stems from a study of blood T cell repertoires in COVID-19. Study as a whole: The analysed material was cDNA or gDNA that came from T cells, B-cell-depleted T cells, or PBMCs.

In its sample, this clone was seen a few times. TCRdb's copy holds only in-frame clones and misses some; the assay was immunoSEQ multiplex PCR. In the table there are around 190,000 clones, around three quarters of which are singletons. Germline-derived CDR1 and CDR2 are SGHDN and FVKESK. The V end lost 4 bases, the J end lost 2 bases, and 8 bases lay between the germline ends. The CDR3 loop spans 13 amino acids. V is TRBV14 and J is TRBJ1-1, with D perhaps TRBD1 (5 bases). Sequenced: PBMCs or T cells enriched from blood (not recorded which). The sequence was collected from a woman aged 45-65 years with acute COVID-19. The CDR3: CASSLGGNTEAFF. CDR3 bases: TGTGCCAGCAGCCTCGGGGGAAACACTGAAGCTTTCTTT.